The TCR beta chain described here comes from a study of cytomegalovirus exposure and HLA in healthy donors. After removal of 1 base from V and 7 bases from J, the junction contained 3 bases not matched to a gene. Germline values: CDR1 MGHRA, CDR2 YSYEKL. This CDR3 has 14 residues. Every donor was a healthy person donating bone marrow. Study results and limitations: Later, an analysis found that common viral pathogens appeared to be linked with several of the most significant clusters. Most likely, a cluster of highly shared sequence variants arose as a sequencing artifact.

The study ran its PCR with 60 Vbeta and 13 Jbeta primers. Some clones are missing from TCRdb's copy, which holds only in-frame ones; the method was immunoSEQ multiplex PCR. The sample lists around 190,000 clones; roughly 78% were seen once. The count of this clone is one. Its antigen is unidentified. The TCR was taken from a woman aged 25 to 39 in good health and CMV-seropositive. The V call is TRBV4-1, the J call TRBJ2-1; 8 bases align to TRBD2. The sequenced sample was PBMCs. CDR3 residues: CASSQGGGRNEQFF. The DNA for the CDR3 is TGCGCCAGCAGCCAAGGCGGGGGGCGGAATGAGCAGTTCTTC.